The sequence of this T cell receptor (beta chain) was determined in a study of PD-1 blockade in classical Hodgkin lymphoma. The data were produced by immunoSEQ multiplex PCR, yet TCRdb's version contains in-frame clones alone and is incomplete. The sample includes roughly 96,000 clones, 85% to 95% seen only once; the top ten take roughly 2%. The length of the CDR3 is 16 residues. V lost 4 bases, J lost 3 bases, and 9 bases stayed unmatched. Germline lookup yields CDR1 SGHRS and CDR2 YFSETQ. Indicated time point: cycle 4 day 1 (C4D1), after 5 to 7 weeks of nivolumab. All trial patients relapsed after autologous stem cell transplantation. When best responses were assessed, they were complete response, partial response or progressive disease.

This chain connects TRBV5-1 to TRBJ2-2, with TRBD2 matching 7 bases. This specimen was peripheral blood mononuclear cells (PBMCs), taken before the fourth cycle of nivolumab. This sequence originates from a human donor with classical Hodgkin lymphoma. CDR3 in DNA: TGCGCCAGCAGCCTCTCGACTAGCAGGGACACCGGGGAGCTGTTTTTT. Translated: CASSLSTSRDTGELFF. Combining the CDR3 with reference TRBV5-1 and TRBJ2-2 gives the whole variable domain KAGVTQTPRYLIKTRGQQVTLSCSPISGHRSVSWYQQTPGQGLQFLFEYFSETQRNKGNFPGRFSGRQFSNSRSEMNVSTLELGDSALYLCASSLSTSRDTGELFFGEGSRLTVL.